This T cell receptor (beta chain) was sequenced for a study of T cell responses to AZD1222 COVID-19 vaccine. Broader study findings: Clonal diversity was possibly underestimated, and white British individuals and females predominated among donors. Unmutated regions of variants are reportedly targeted by nearly half of spike-specific TCRs. The breadth and depth of Spike-specific TCRs increased once two AZD1222 doses had been given.

TCRdb's copy holds only in-frame clones and misses some; the assay was immunoSEQ multiplex PCR. This table holds approximately 42,000 clones, about 91% found once. Germline CDR1 and CDR2: MNHEY and SVGAGI. The junction had 3 bases not matched to a gene; V was cut back by 4 bases and J by 3 bases. The CDR3 is made up of 14 amino acids. Points on this clone: Its antigen is unidentified.

Sequencing used peripheral blood, obtained 28 days after the second AZD1222 dose. The V and J genes are TRBV6-5 and TRBJ2-7; 10 nucleotides align to TRBD1. The source is an adult who received the AZD1222 COVID-19 vaccine. The DNA for the CDR3 is TGTGCCAGCAGTTCGACAGGGGGCGGCTACGAGCAGTACTTC. Its protein product is CASSSTGGGYEQYF.